This passage covers 10 T cell receptor beta chains from one sample sequenced in a study of T cell clonality in common variable immunodeficiency. The repertoire was sequenced with immunoSEQ multiplex PCR; TCRdb's copy has only in-frame clones and lacks some. This sample carries about 66,000 clones, none of them present only once. The sample taken for sequencing was peripheral blood mononuclear cells. The receptors stem from a person between 18 and 75 years old in good health.

Ten or more counts support this clone. The CDR3 end lies 3 residues beyond the end of the read and is filled in from the germline J gene. V is TRBV5-1 and J is TRBJ2-2, with 9 bases that match TRBD1. The CDR3 covers 15 residues. Germline V gene data show CDR1 as SGHRS and CDR2 as YFSETQ. With 4 bases clipped from V and 6 bases from J, the junction kept 7 bases outside the gene matches. The CDR3 bases that were read are TGCGCCAGCAGCACGGACAGGGGAGGCTCCGGGGAG. This sequence encodes CASSTDRGGSGE. The full CDR3 sequence reads CASSTDRGGSGELFF.

The table lists this clone with many counts. The CDR3 end lies 3 residues beyond the end of the read and is filled in from the germline J gene. The rearrangement links TRBV2 to TRBJ1-1, with TRBD1 matching 10 bases. The ends lost 7 bases at V and 2 bases at J; junction bases unmatched: 4. CDR1 and CDR2 (germline): SNHLY, FYNNEI. The CDR3 runs 14 residues. The CDR3 bases that were read are TGTGCCAGCACCAGGACAGGGGGAAACACTGAA. Its translation: CASTRTGGNTE. The entire CDR3 is CASTRTGGNTEAFF.

This clone was recorded many times. The read finishes 3 residues shy of the CDR3 end, and the germline J gene is used to complete it. Other DNA sequences within the sample encode an identical CDR3. The chain has TRBV7-3 and TRBJ2-2; D call uncertain. The V and J ends lost 0 bases and 1 base respectively, with 6 bases between them. The CDR3 has 15 amino acids. CDR1 is SGHTA, CDR2 FQGTGA, per germline. The CDR3 region is CASSLTSGNTGELFF. The covered CDR3 bases are TGTGCCAGCAGCTTAACGTCAGGGAACACCGGGGAG.

This clone was observed many times. The read ends 3 residues before the CDR3 terminus; that terminus is restored from the germline J gene. V is TRBV29-1 and J is TRBJ1-2; a possible D gene is TRBD1 (6 bases). CDR3 length equals 12 residues. Deletions cut 4 bases from V and 6 bases from J, with 12 bases between. The germline V gene has CDR1 SQVTM and CDR2 ANQGSEA. The CDR3 bases that were read are TGCAGCGTTGGCCACAGGGATGATGGC. Translated, it gives CSVGHRDDG. The entire CDR3 sequence reads CSVGHRDDGYTF.

This clone has ten or more counts. The read halts 3 residues ahead of the CDR3 end, with the missing end drawn from the germline J gene. The V call is TRBV7-8, the J call TRBJ2-1, with D unresolved. CDR1 SGHVS and CDR2 FQNEAQ come from the germline V gene. The CDR3 consists of 13 residues. V dropped 2 bases and J dropped 5 bases, with 7 bases sitting between them. CDR3 DNA, as far as it was read: TGTGCCAGCAGCTTACTCAGAAACAATGAG. Protein: CASSLLRNNE. Given in full, the CDR3 is CASSLLRNNEQFF.

The sample holds many counts of this clone. The read ends 3 residues before the CDR3 terminus; that terminus is restored from the germline J gene. The gene calls are TRBV7-2 and TRBJ1-4; possibly TRBD1 for D (5 bases). Germline V gives CDR1 SGHTA, CDR2 FQGNSA. Trimming cost V 4 bases and J 5 bases, with 11 bases left between them. This CDR3 has 14 amino acids. This chain's CDR3 is CASSSRQRNEKLFF. CDR3 DNA (partial): TGTGCCAGCAGCTCGAGACAGAGGAATGAAAAA.

This clone was seen at least ten times. Read coverage stops 3 residues before the CDR3 terminus; the germline J gene supplies the remainder. The V and J genes are TRBV19 and TRBJ2-5; TRBD1 might be the D (5 bases). Trimming removed 4 bases from V and 3 bases from J, with 12 bases in between. Germline V gene lookup returns CDR1 LNHDA and CDR2 SQIVND (reference sequence). The CDR3 consists of 14 residues. The part of the CDR3 DNA that was read is TGTGCCAGTAGTAGTAAAGGGGTAGAAGAGACC. Translating it yields CASSSKGVEET. The whole CDR3 reads CASSSKGVEETQYF.

This clone was recorded at least ten times. The read ends 3 residues shy of where the CDR3 ends; the end is completed using the germline J gene. The rearrangement uses TRBV18 and TRBJ2-3; a possible D gene is TRBD1 (5 bases). Germline V lookup: CDR1 KGHSH, CDR2 LQKENI. The CDR3 contains 12 residues. The DNA read from the CDR3 is TGTGCCAGCTCATCGGACACGCGCGCG. This sequence encodes CASSSDTRA. The CDR3 reads in full as CASSSDTRAQYF.

A word on this clone: Read sequence stops 3 residues before the CDR3 end, and the germline J gene provides the missing end. This sequence joins TRBV5-5 and TRBJ2-7, with TRBD2 identical over 8 bases. Germline trimming cut 2 bases from V and 4 bases from J; bases unmatched to any gene: 5. This CDR3 comprises 14 residues. Germline CDR1 reads SGHKS; CDR2 reads YYEKEE (reference sequence). The DNA read from the CDR3 is TGTGCCAGCAGCTTTTACGGCGGGGGGTACGAG. Translated, it gives CASSFYGGGYE. The whole CDR3 sequence is CASSFYGGGYEQYF.

This clone appeared many times. CDR3 sequence: CSATESWLLAGGPGDTQYF. The sequenced part of the CDR3 DNA is TGCAGTGCTACAGAGTCGTGGCTACTAGCGGGAGGGCCGGGAGATACG. The chain carries TRBV20-1 and TRBJ2-3; 13 nucleotides line up with TRBD2. Read data end 3 residues before the CDR3 end; the end is taken from the germline J gene. Germline loops: CDR1 DFQATT, CDR2 SNEGSKA (reference sequence). This CDR3 spans 19 amino acids. With V trimmed by 4 bases and J by 5 bases, 18 bases remained unmatched.